The 30 T cell receptor beta chains in this list originate from one sample, sequenced in a study of T-cell memory formation after mild COVID-19. TCRdb reprocessed the 5' RACE reads with MiXCR, giving one entry per CDR3 protein. Of under 650,000 distinct CDR3 sequences listed, over 15% are singletons. Sequencing input: PBMCs or a T cell subset sorted from them (not recorded which). The source of these receptors is an adult woman who had mild COVID-19 (a few samples of this study predate the infection). Cell type and time point are not known.

This rearrangement joins TRBV10-3 to TRBJ2-2; tentatively, D is TRBD1 or TRBD2 (5 bases each). The CDR3 covers 15 residues. Trimming left V 4 bases short and J 8 bases short, with 17 bases between. The V gene's germline CDR1 is ENHRY and CDR2 SYGVKD. CDR3 in amino acids: CAISGGPASGGELFF. In DNA, the CDR3 is TGTGCCATCAGTGGGGGACCGGCCTCCGGTGGGGAGCTGTTTTTT.

The CDR3 DNA sequence: TGTGCCAGCAGGTCCGGGACAGGTTCTAAGGGCTATGGCTACACCTTC. Encoded protein: CASRSGTGSKGYGYTF. This chain connects TRBV6-2 or TRBV6-3 to TRBJ1-2; 8 nucleotides match TRBD1. V shed 6 bases, J shed 4 bases, and the junction held 13 bases outside the gene matches. From germline, CDR1 is MNHEY and CDR2 SVGEGT. The CDR3 loop spans 16 amino acids.

The sample holds a few counts of this clonotype. This chain links TRBV20-1 with TRBJ1-4, with D unresolved. The CDR3 runs 14 residues. Germline assignment: CDR1 DFQATT and CDR2 SNEGSKA (reference sequence). The V end lost 4 bases, the J end lost 3 bases, and 12 bases lay between the germline ends. Here the CDR3 DNA reads TGCAGTGCTAATCGAGGCGACCCTAATGAAAAACTGTTTTTT. Protein: CSANRGDPNEKLFF.

This clonotype occurred a few times. The chain has TRBV6-5 and TRBJ2-3, with D perhaps assigned TRBD1 or TRBD2 (7 bases each). This CDR3 has 14 amino acids. The germline V gene has CDR1 MNHEY and CDR2 SVGAGI. The V gene lost 2 bases and the J gene lost 8 bases, with 14 bases spanning the gap. CDR3 nucleotide sequence: TGTGCCAGCAGTTACGGGGCAGGGGGGGGTACGCAGTATTTT. This encodes CASSYGAGGGTQYF.

This clonotype was picked up a small number of times. The junction departs from germline at one end; a sequencing error may be responsible. CDR3 DNA: TGTGCCAGCAGGGGATCGACTAGCGCCTACGGGCAGTACTTC. It yields the protein CASRGSTSAYGQYF. This chain uses TRBV2 with TRBJ2-7; the match to TRBD2 covers 8 bases. The CDR3 has 14 residues. Germline CDR1 is SNHLY and CDR2 is FYNNEI.

This clonotype was observed a few times. This chain links TRBV9 with TRBJ1-2; no reliable D call. Germline CDR1 and CDR2: SGDLS and YYNGEE. CDR3 length: 12 amino acids. Deletions cut 0 bases from V and 7 bases from J, with 7 bases between. The DNA of the CDR3 is TGTGCCAGCAGCGTAGGTCCGTTTGGCTACACCTTC. Encoded protein: CASSVGPFGYTF.

The V gene is TRBV7-8, the J gene TRBJ2-7; the match to TRBD2 covers 8 bases. The V segment lost 6 bases and the J segment 4 bases; nucleotides outside the gene matches: 14. The CDR3 covers 16 residues. From germline, CDR1 is SGHVS and CDR2 FQNEAQ. CDR3 residues: CASRFRTGTRGYEQYF. Written as DNA, the CDR3 is TGTGCCAGCAGATTTAGAACCGGGACTAGGGGTTACGAGCAGTACTTC. Filled out from reference TRBV7-8 and TRBJ2-7, the complete variable domain reads GAGVSQSPRYKVAKRGQDVALRCDPISGHVSLFWYQQALGQGPEFLTYFQNEAQLDKSGLPSDRFFAERPEGSVSTLKIQRTQQEDSAVYLCASRFRTGTRGYEQYFGPGTRLTVT.

The chain combines TRBV7-2 with TRBJ2-1; 7 nucleotides match TRBD2. This CDR3 is 17 amino acids long. Losses at the gene ends were 4 bases for V and 2 bases for J; bases not matched to a gene: 11. Per the germline V gene, CDR1 is SGHTA and CDR2 is FQGNSA. This CDR3 is CASSSRTGTITYNEQFF. In nucleotides, the CDR3 is TGTGCCAGCAGCTCCCGAACCGGGACTATCACCTACAATGAGCAGTTCTTC.

This clonotype was counted only a few times. The V call is TRBV5-1, the J call TRBJ2-5; weak D call: TRBD1 (5 bases). CDR1 and CDR2 (germline): SGHRS, YFSETQ. V was trimmed by 4 bases and J by 5 bases, leaving 12 bases between them. The CDR3 is made up of 13 amino acids. The CDR3 DNA reads TGCGCCAGCAGCGATAGGGGTAGGGAGACCCAGTACTTC. As protein: CASSDRGRETQYF.

CDR3 bases: TGTGCCACCAGTGATTTTCCAAGCACAGATACGCAGTATTTT. Translation gives CATSDFPSTDTQYF. The V gene is TRBV24-1, the J gene TRBJ2-3, with D unclear. In germline, CDR1 is KGHDR, CDR2 SFDVKD. The V end lost 1 base, the J end lost 0 bases, and 4 bases lay between the germline ends. This CDR3 region has 14 residues.

In this sample, this clonotype turned up a few times. V and J are TRBV20-1 and TRBJ1-5, with a possible D match to TRBD1 (6 bases). Germline loops: CDR1 DFQATT, CDR2 SNEGSKA (reference sequence). V lost 4 bases and J 6 bases, leaving 16 bases between the germline ends. CDR3 length: 14 residues. CDR3 DNA: TGCAGTGCTAAAAGTTCCAGGGGAGGTCAGCCCCAGCATTTT. It yields the protein CSAKSSRGGQPQHF.

The chain has TRBV7-2 and TRBJ2-7, with D perhaps assigned TRBD1 or TRBD2 (5 bases each). From germline, CDR1 is SGHTA and CDR2 FQGNSA. This CDR3 is built from 14 residues. The ends were cut back, 1 base at V and 5 bases at J, with 12 bases in the middle. This CDR3 is CASSLEGASHEQYF. In DNA form, the CDR3 reads TGTGCCAGCAGCTTAGAAGGGGCTAGCCACGAGCAGTACTTC.

A few counts support this clonotype. The chain carries TRBV4-3 and TRBJ1-4, with a possible D match to TRBD1 (5 bases). The CDR3 has 17 residues. Germline loops: CDR1 LGHNA, CDR2 YSLEER. V was pared by 0 bases and J by 7 bases, with 18 bases between. This CDR3 reads CASSQEGGGTLSEKLFF. In DNA form, the CDR3 reads TGCGCCAGCAGCCAAGAGGGTGGAGGGACTTTGAGTGAAAAACTGTTTTTT.

The rearrangement joins TRBV10-2 to TRBJ2-7; 8 bases align to TRBD1. Germline loops: CDR1 WSHSY, CDR2 SAAADI. V shed 9 bases, J shed 1 base, and the junction held 5 bases outside the gene matches. This CDR3 spans 13 amino acids. Here the CDR3 DNA reads TGCGCCAGTACAACAGGGGGATCCTACGAGCAGTACTTC. Protein: CASTTGGSYEQYF.

The chain uses TRBV5-1 and TRBJ2-5, with 15 bases matching TRBD2. The CDR3 totals 17 residues. The germline CDR1 and CDR2 sequences are SGHRS and YFSETQ. Unmatched junction bases numbered 8, after V lost 3 bases and J lost 5 bases. The CDR3 region is CASSWGLAGGPGETQYF. CDR3 nucleotide sequence: TGCGCCAGCAGCTGGGGACTAGCGGGGGGACCGGGGGAGACCCAGTACTTC. Drawing the rest from reference TRBV5-1 and TRBJ2-5, the complete variable domain is KAGVTQTPRYLIKTRGQQVTLSCSPISGHRSVSWYQQTPGQGLQFLFEYFSETQRNKGNFPGRFSGRQFSNSRSEMNVSTLELGDSALYLCASSWGLAGGPGETQYFGPGTRLLVL.

The CDR3 loop is CASSFQGLAEQYF. DNA for the CDR3: TGTGCCAGCAGCTTTCAGGGCTTAGCCGAGCAGTACTTC. The chain employs TRBV7-2 and TRBJ2-7; TRBD1 might be the D (5 bases). V shed 3 bases and J shed 6 bases, with 12 bases lying between them. This CDR3 region has 13 residues. CDR1 is SGHTA and CDR2 is FQGNSA in the germline V gene.

In this sample, this clonotype turned up once. The rearrangement uses TRBV3-1 and TRBJ2-1, with a weak D call TRBD2 (5 bases). The CDR3 runs to 17 residues. V shed 1 base and J shed 1 base, with 14 bases lying between them. In germline, CDR1 is LGHDT, CDR2 YNNKEL (reference sequence). This chain's CDR3 is CASSQAGIRISYNEQFF. The CDR3 DNA reads TGTGCCAGCAGCCAAGCGGGAATCAGGATTTCCTACAATGAGCAGTTCTTC.

The CDR3 loop is CASSLRSRYTEAFF. In nucleotides, the CDR3 is TGTGCCAGCAGCCTCAGGTCCCGGTACACTGAAGCTTTCTTT. The V gene is TRBV7-9, the J gene TRBJ1-1; D is ambiguous. In germline, CDR1 is SEHNR, CDR2 FQNEAQ (reference sequence). V shed 5 bases and J shed 3 bases, with 13 bases lying between them. The CDR3 consists of 14 residues.

The genes are TRBV5-4 and TRBJ2-7; the match to TRBD1 covers 7 bases. Per the germline V gene, CDR1 is SGHNT and CDR2 is YYREEE (reference sequence). The CDR3 has 16 residues. V lost 4 bases, J lost 0 bases, and 10 bases stayed unmatched. CDR3 region: CASSGSTGLSSYEQYF. CDR3 bases: TGTGCCAGCAGCGGTTCGACAGGGTTGAGCTCCTACGAGCAGTACTTC.

V usage is TRBV4-1 and J usage is TRBJ1-1, with no clear D. This CDR3 comprises 14 residues. Looked up from germline, CDR1 is MGHRA and CDR2 is YSYEKL. The V and J ends lost 0 bases and 6 bases respectively, with 11 bases between them. This chain's CDR3 is CASSQDGGLPEAFF. The DNA of the CDR3 is TGCGCCAGCAGCCAAGATGGTGGCCTGCCTGAAGCTTTCTTT.

Written as DNA, the CDR3 is TGTGCCAGCAGCGACGGGACAGACTACGAGCAGTACTTC. This sequence encodes CASSDGTDYEQYF. The chain uses TRBV9 and TRBJ2-7, with 7 bases identical to TRBD1. This CDR3 contains 13 residues. Unmatched junction bases numbered 3, after V lost 3 bases and J lost 3 bases. The V gene's germline CDR1 is SGDLS and CDR2 YYNGEE.

There are many counts of this clonotype. CDR3 in amino acids: CASSSQGSGELFF. Written as DNA, the CDR3 is TGTGCCAGCAGCTCACAGGGGTCCGGGGAGCTGTTTTTT. The chain carries TRBV7-6 and TRBJ2-2, with 7 bases aligning to TRBD1. This CDR3 comprises 13 residues. Per the germline V gene, CDR1 is SGHVS and CDR2 is FNYEAQ. Trimming removed 4 bases from V and 6 bases from J; junction bases left unmatched: 2.

This clonotype has ten or more counts. The V gene is TRBV5-6, the J gene TRBJ1-3; D call uncertain. CDR3 length equals 12 residues. Germline V gives CDR1 SGHDT, CDR2 YYEEEE. Trimming left V 1 base short and J 2 bases short, with 1 base between. The CDR3 protein is CASSLPGNTIYF. The DNA for the CDR3 is TGTGCCAGCAGCTTGCCTGGAAACACCATATATTTT. The whole variable domain, filled in from reference TRBV5-6 and TRBJ1-3, reads DAGVTQSPTHLIKTRGQQVTLRCSPKSGHDTVSWYQQALGQGPQFIFQYYEEEERQRGNFPDRFSGHQFPNYSSELNVNALLLGDSALYLCASSLPGNTIYFGEGSWLTVV.

At least ten counts were recorded for this clonotype. The chain links TRBV7-9 to TRBJ1-1, with 9 bases lining up with TRBD1. V gave up 7 bases and J gave up 0 bases; unmatched junction bases: 3. The germline V gene has CDR1 SEHNR and CDR2 FQNEAQ (reference sequence). The CDR3 sequence is 14 residues long. Here the CDR3 reads CASKGQGLNTEAFF. The CDR3, as DNA: TGTGCCAGCAAGGGACAGGGATTGAACACTGAAGCTTTCTTT.

This clonotype was counted between two and nine times. The genes are TRBV6-5 and TRBJ2-7, with D hard to call. This CDR3 is built from 13 residues. The V end lost 0 bases, the J end lost 5 bases, and 8 bases lay between the germline ends. Per the germline V gene, CDR1 is MNHEY and CDR2 is SVGAGI. Here the CDR3 reads CASSYSFQDEQYF. CDR3 coding DNA: TGTGCCAGCAGTTACTCCTTCCAAGACGAGCAGTACTTC.

The table lists this clonotype with a few counts. This chain connects TRBV25-1 to TRBJ2-5; 8 positions match TRBD1. Losses at the gene ends were 3 bases for V and 5 bases for J; bases not matched to a gene: 2. CDR1 is MGHDK and CDR2 is SYGVNS in the germline V gene. The CDR3 runs to 13 residues. CDR3 region: CASSEDREETQYF. The CDR3 DNA follows: TGTGCCAGCAGTGAGGACAGGGAGGAGACCCAGTACTTC.

This clonotype was found a few times. The V and J genes are TRBV5-6 and TRBJ2-6; 8 nucleotides match TRBD2. V was pared by 5 bases and J by 0 bases, with 13 bases of the junction left unmatched. From germline, CDR1 is SGHDT and CDR2 YYEEEE. This CDR3 spans 19 amino acids. The CDR3 loop reads CASSSQPGLVISGANVLTF. CDR3 bases: TGTGCCAGCAGTTCCCAGCCGGGACTAGTTATCTCTGGGGCCAACGTCCTGACTTTC.

The V and J genes are TRBV27 and TRBJ2-7; 9 bases line up with TRBD1. This CDR3 region has 14 residues. V shed 6 bases, J shed 5 bases, and the junction held 8 bases outside the gene matches. Germline V gene lookup returns CDR1 MNHEY and CDR2 SMNVEV (reference sequence). The chain's CDR3 is CASSPRDRDHEQYF. The CDR3, as DNA: TGTGCCAGCAGCCCCCGGGACAGGGACCACGAGCAGTACTTC.

The V gene is TRBV24-1, the J gene TRBJ2-3; TRBD2 agrees at 13 bases. Germline CDR1 reads KGHDR; CDR2 reads SFDVKD. V was pared by 4 bases and J by 9 bases, with 6 bases of the junction left unmatched. The CDR3 extends over 15 amino acids. Here the CDR3 DNA reads TGTGCCACCAGTGACCGGACTAGCGGGAGTTACACGCAGTATTTT. Its translation is CATSDRTSGSYTQYF.

J is TRBJ2-5 and V is TRBV7-9, with D tentatively TRBD2 (6 bases). Trimming took off 6 bases at V and 0 bases at J, with 17 bases between the two ends. The CDR3 loop spans 16 amino acids. From germline, CDR1 is SEHNR and CDR2 FQNEAQ (reference sequence). The DNA for the CDR3 is TGTGCCAGCAGTGTGGGGGGACTTGGGTACCAAGAGACCCAGTACTTC. It encodes CASSVGGLGYQETQYF.